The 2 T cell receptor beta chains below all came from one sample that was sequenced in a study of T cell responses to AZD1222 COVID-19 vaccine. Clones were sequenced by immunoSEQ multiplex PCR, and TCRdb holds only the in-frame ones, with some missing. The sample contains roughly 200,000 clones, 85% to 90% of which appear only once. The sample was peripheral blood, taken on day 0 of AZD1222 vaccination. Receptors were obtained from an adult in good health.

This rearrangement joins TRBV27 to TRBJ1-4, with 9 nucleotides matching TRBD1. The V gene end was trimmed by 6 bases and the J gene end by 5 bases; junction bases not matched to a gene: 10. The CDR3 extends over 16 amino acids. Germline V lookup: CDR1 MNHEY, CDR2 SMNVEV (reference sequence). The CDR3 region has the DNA TGTGCCAGCAGAAATCACAGGGGGCAGGGGAATGAAAAACTGTTTTTT. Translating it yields CASRNHRGQGNEKLFF. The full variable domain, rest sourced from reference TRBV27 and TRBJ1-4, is EAQVTQNPRYLITVTGKKLTVTCSQNMNHEYMSWYRQDPGLGLRQIYYSMNVEVTDKGDVPEGYKVSRKEKRNFPLILESPSPNQTSLYFCASRNHRGQGNEKLFFGSGTQLSVL.

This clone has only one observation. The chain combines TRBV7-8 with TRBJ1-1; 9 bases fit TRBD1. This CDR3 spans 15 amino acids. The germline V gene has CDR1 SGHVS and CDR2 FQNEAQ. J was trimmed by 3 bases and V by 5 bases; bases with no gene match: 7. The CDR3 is CASSPGDRVDTEAFF. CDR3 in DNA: TGTGCCAGCAGCCCAGGGGACAGGGTCGACACTGAAGCTTTCTTT.